This TCR beta chain is drawn from a study of blood T cells in healthy people across ages. Primers used in a second PCR of roughly 7 to 11 cycles were a sample-barcoded 5' primer and a J-beta primer mix. Every molecule of cDNA carried a tag from a template-switch adaptor with 12 random nucleotides. TCRdb passed the 5' RACE reads through MiXCR, listing each CDR3 protein once. The sample has more than 1,000,000 distinct CDR3 sequences; under 30% are singletons. V was clipped by 5 bases and J by 2 bases, with 13 bases between them. CDR1 is MDHEN, CDR2 SYDVKM, per germline. The CDR3 loop spans 14 amino acids. This sample also belongs to another study, concerning T cells of mothers and their children. That paper adds: cDNA was made from all extracted RNA, about 1.5 ug per 15 ul.

The sequencing input was blood. This receptor was obtained from a girl aged 2-9 years in good health. This chain links TRBV28 with TRBJ2-7; D call uncertain. The CDR3 region is CASSTQPLTYEQYF. DNA for the CDR3: TGTGCCAGCAGTACGCAGCCCCTAACCTACGAGCAGTACTTC. Combining the CDR3 with reference TRBV28 and TRBJ2-7 gives the whole variable domain DVKVTQSSRYLVKRTGEKVFLECVQDMDHENMFWYRQDPGLGLRLIYFSYDVKMKEKGDIPEGYSVSREKKERFSLILESASTNQTSMYLCASSTQPLTYEQYFGPGTRLTVT.